This T cell receptor (beta chain) was recovered during a study of patients and donors after allogeneic stem cell transplantation. Germline V gene sequence: CDR1 SGHNT, CDR2 YYREEE (reference sequence). This CDR3 spans 15 amino acids. Trimming took off 4 bases at V and 4 bases at J, with 15 bases between the two ends. TCRdb called the RT-PCR reads again in MiXCR, with one record for every CDR3 protein. The repertoire consists of a few hundred thousand distinct CDR3 sequences, with 13% to 15% occurring once and the leading ten covering around a tenth. The chain combines TRBV5-4 with TRBJ2-1; tentatively, D is TRBD2 (7 bases). The specimen was blood, either unsorted or a sorted T cell fraction (not recorded which). This TCR came from a human donor who was either an allogeneic HSCT recipient or a stem cell or donor lymphocyte infusion donor (not recorded which). It is not recorded whose cells these are; they may come from a transplant donor. DNA for the CDR3: TGTGCCAGCAGCCGGGGTGGGGGGGCGTACAATGAGCAGTTCTTC. The encoded protein is CASSRGGGAYNEQFF.